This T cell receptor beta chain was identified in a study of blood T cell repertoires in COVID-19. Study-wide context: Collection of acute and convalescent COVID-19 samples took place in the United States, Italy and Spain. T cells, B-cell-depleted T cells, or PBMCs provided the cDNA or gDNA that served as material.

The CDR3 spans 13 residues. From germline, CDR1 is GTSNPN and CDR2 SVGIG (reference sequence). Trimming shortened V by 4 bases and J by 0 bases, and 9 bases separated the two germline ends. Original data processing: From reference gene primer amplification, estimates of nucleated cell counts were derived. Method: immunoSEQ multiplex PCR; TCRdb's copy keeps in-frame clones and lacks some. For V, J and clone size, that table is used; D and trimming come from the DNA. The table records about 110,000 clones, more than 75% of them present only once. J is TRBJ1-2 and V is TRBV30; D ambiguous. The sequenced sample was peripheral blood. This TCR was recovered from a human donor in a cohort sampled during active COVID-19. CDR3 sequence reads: CAWNPPANYGYTF. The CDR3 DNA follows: TGTGCCTGGAACCCCCCAGCTAACTATGGCTACACCTTC.